This T cell receptor beta chain was captured in a study of blood T cell repertoires in COVID-19. Method: immunoSEQ multiplex PCR; TCRdb's copy keeps in-frame clones and lacks some. The repertoire has 90,000 to 130,000 clones, about four fifths of them found once; the top ten carry roughly 4%. CDR3 size: 14 residues. V was pared by 4 bases and J by 7 bases, with 16 bases between. Germline-derived CDR1 and CDR2 are MNHEY and SVGEGT. Sample: peripheral blood. This sequence joins TRBV6-2 or TRBV6-3 and TRBJ1-1; the D gene is possibly TRBD1 (5 bases). This sequence originates from a woman between 70 and 85 years old with acute or convalescent COVID-19. CDR3 sequence: CASSSDHRGIEAFF. CDR3 DNA sequence: TGTGCCAGCAGTTCAGACCACCGGGGGATTGAAGCTTTCTTT.